The entry below gives a single T cell receptor (beta chain) sequence along with its context. Its target is unknown. The source of the sample is a study of response to subunit inactivated influenza vaccine. Study findings and constraints: Every seasonal influenza vaccination brings in few new T cells, the authors suggested.

Via MiXCR, TCRdb re-called the RT-PCR reads, giving one row per CDR3 protein. The sample shows a few hundred thousand distinct CDR3 sequences, 14% of them seen only once. Here the sequenced sample was PBMCs from blood, taken 11 to 12 days after vaccination. This TCR was sampled from a middle-aged man who received an inactivated influenza vaccine.

The CDR3: CASSLAAGYEQFF. CDR3 nucleotides: TGTGCCAGCAGCTTAGCGGCCGGATATGAGCAGTTCTTC. The chain joins TRBV7-2 to TRBJ2-1; no definite D call. The V gene's germline CDR1 is SGHTA and CDR2 FQGNSA. V gave up 0 bases and J gave up 8 bases, with 8 bases separating them. The CDR3 has 13 residues.